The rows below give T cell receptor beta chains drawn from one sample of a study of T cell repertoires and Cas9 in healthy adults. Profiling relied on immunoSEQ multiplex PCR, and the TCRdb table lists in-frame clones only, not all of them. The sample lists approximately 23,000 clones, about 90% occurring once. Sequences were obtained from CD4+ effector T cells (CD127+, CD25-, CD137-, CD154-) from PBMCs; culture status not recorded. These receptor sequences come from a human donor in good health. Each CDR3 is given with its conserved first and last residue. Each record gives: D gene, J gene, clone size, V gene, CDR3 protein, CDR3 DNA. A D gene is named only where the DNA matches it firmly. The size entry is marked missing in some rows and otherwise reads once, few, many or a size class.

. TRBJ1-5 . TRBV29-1 CSVEDRGQPQHF TGCAGCGTTGAAGATCGAGGTCAGCCCCAGCATTTT
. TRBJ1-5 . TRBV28 CASSLTGSNQPQHF TGTGCCAGCAGTCTCACAGGGAGCAATCAGCCCCAGCATTTT
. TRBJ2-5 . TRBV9 CASSPREGGETQYF TGTGCCAGCAGCCCCCGAGAAGGGGGGGAGACCCAGTACTTC
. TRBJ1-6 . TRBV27 CASKLAGNSPLHF TGTGCCAGCAAACTCGCAGGGAATTCACCCCTCCACTTT
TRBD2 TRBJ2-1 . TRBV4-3 CASSQSGLAGDEQFF TGCGCCAGCAGCCAATCGGGACTAGCGGGAGATGAGCAGTTCTTC
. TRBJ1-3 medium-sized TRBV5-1 CASSSTVASGNTIYF TGCGCCAGCAGCTCAACAGTGGCCTCTGGAAACACCATATATTTT
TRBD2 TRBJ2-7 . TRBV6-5 CASKWGGVNEQYF TGTGCCAGCAAATGGGGGGGAGTCAACGAGCAGTACTTC
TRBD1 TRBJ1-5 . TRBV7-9 CASSGVQGRSQPQHF TGTGCCAGCAGCGGGGTACAGGGGCGAAGTCAGCCCCAGCATTTT
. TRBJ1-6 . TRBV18 CASSPGTLNSPLHF TGTGCCAGCTCACCGGGCACTCTGAATTCACCCCTCCACTTT
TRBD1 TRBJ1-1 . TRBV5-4 CASRPDRGLGTEAFF TGTGCCAGCAGACCCGACAGGGGGCTGGGTACTGAAGCTTTCTTT
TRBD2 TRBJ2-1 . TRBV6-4 CASSARGAYNEQFF TGTGCCAGCAGTGCCCGGGGGGCCTACAATGAGCAGTTCTTC
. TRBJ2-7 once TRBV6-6 CASSYAGTDPYEQYF TGTGCCAGCAGTTACGCCGGGACGGATCCCTACGAGCAGTACTTC
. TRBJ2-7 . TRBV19 CASSIGTLGLSEQYF TGTGCCAGTAGTATTGGGACCTTAGGGCTGTCCGAGCAGTACTTC
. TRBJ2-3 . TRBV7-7 CASSLGGGADTQYF TGTGCTAGCAGCCTCGGAGGGGGCGCAGATACGCAGTATTTT
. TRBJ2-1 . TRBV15 CATSRDRVNEQFF TGTGCCACCAGCAGAGATCGGGTGAATGAGCAGTTCTTC
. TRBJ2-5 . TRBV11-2 CASSLEGGQKTQYF TGTGCCAGCAGCTTAGAGGGGGGACAGAAGACCCAGTACTTC
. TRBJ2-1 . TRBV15 CAVAPTPLRQFF TGTGCTGTAGCCCCGACCCCCCTTAGGCAGTTCTTC
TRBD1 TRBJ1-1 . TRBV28 CASSSRYRDRAEAFF TGTGCCAGCAGTTCAAGGTACCGGGACAGGGCCGAAGCTTTCTTT
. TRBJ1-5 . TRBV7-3 CASSLGDGQPQHF TGTGCCAGCAGCTTAGGGGATGGGCAGCCCCAGCATTTT
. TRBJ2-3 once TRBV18 CASSPYGSTDTQYF TGTGCCAGCTCACCCTACGGGAGCACAGATACGCAGTATTTT
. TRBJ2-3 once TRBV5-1 CASSLAYYSGTPLIGTDTQYF TGCGCCAGCAGCTTGGCCTATTATTCCGGGACTCCCCTAATTGGTACAGATACGCAGTATTTT
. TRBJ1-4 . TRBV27 CASSLAGINEKLFF TGTGCCAGCAGTTTAGCGGGGATTAATGAAAAGCTGTTTTTT
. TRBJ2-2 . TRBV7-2 CASSPQASGTNTGELFF TGTGCCAGCAGCCCGCAGGCCAGCGGAACGAACACCGGGGAGCTGTTTTTT
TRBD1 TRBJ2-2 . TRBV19 CASTDRGGFTGELFF TGTGCCAGTACCGACAGGGGGGGCTTCACCGGGGAGCTGTTTTTT
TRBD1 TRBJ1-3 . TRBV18 CASSPTTISLDRGLGNTIYF TGTGCCAGCTCACCAACGACTATATCCTTGGACAGGGGGCTTGGAAACACCATATATTTT
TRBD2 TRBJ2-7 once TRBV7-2 CASSPSAGNYEQYF TGTGCCAGCAGCCCGTCAGCGGGAAACTACGAGCAGTACTTC
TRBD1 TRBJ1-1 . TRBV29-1 CSVGTVTEAFF TGCAGCGTGGGGACAGTCACTGAAGCTTTCTTT
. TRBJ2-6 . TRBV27 CASRQSSGANVLTF TGTGCCAGCAGACAGTCCTCTGGGGCCAACGTCCTGACTTTC
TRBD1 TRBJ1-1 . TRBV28 CASTGGAGTEAFF TGTGCCAGTACAGGGGGCGCGGGGACTGAAGCTTTCTTT
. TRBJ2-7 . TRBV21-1 CASSKSPLAGCEQYF TGTGCCAGCAGCAAAAGTCCACTAGCGGGTTGCGAGCAGTACTTC
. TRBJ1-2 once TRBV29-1 CSVQRGYGYTF TGCAGCGTCCAAAGGGGGTATGGCTACACCTTC
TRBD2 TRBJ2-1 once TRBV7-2 CASSTSGRGGNEQFF TGTGCCAGCAGCACTAGCGGGAGGGGTGGGAATGAGCAGTTCTTC
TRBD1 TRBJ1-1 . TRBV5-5 CASSLDPPRDRGEAFF TGTGCCAGCAGCTTGGACCCTCCCCGGGACAGGGGTGAAGCTTTCTTT
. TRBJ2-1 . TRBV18 CASSPGSYEQFF TGTGCCAGCTCACCAGGGTCTTATGAGCAGTTCTTC
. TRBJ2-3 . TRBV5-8 CASILTDTQYF TGTGCCAGCATCCTCACAGATACGCAGTATTTT
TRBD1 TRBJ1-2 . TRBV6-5 CASRRTGAFYGYTF TGTGCCAGCAGACGGACAGGTGCATTCTATGGCTACACCTTC
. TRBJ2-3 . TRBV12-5 CASVYRDVADTQYF TGTGCTAGTGTTTACAGGGACGTTGCAGATACGCAGTATTTT
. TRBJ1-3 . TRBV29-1 CSAELLRGTGNTIYF TGCAGCGCAGAACTCTTGAGGGGAACGGGAAACACCATATATTTT
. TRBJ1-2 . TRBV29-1 CSVEAGRAF TGCAGCGTTGAAGCAGGGAGGGCCTTC
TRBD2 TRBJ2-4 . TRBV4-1 CASSQASTSGSDGAKNIQYF TGCGCCAGCAGCCAAGCTTCGACTAGCGGGAGCGATGGGGCCAAAAACATTCAGTACTTC
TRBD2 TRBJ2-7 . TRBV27 CASSFRLAGVGYEQYF TGTGCCAGCAGTTTTAGACTAGCGGGAGTGGGATACGAGCAGTACTTC
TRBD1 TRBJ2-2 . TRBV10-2 CASSEGTVNTGELFF TGCGCCAGCAGTGAAGGGACAGTAAACACCGGGGAGCTGTTTTTT
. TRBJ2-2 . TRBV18 CASSLVGSGELFF TGTGCCAGCTCGCTCGTCGGTTCCGGGGAGCTGTTTTTT
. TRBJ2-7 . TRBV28 CASSYTEEQYF TGTGCCAGCAGTTATACAGAAGAGCAGTACTTC
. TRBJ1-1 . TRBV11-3 CASSFRADTEAFF TGTGCCAGCAGCTTCCGGGCCGACACTGAAGCTTTCTTT
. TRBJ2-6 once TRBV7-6 CASSPEVSGASGANVLTF TGTGCCAGCAGCCCGGAGGTCTCAGGGGCCTCTGGGGCCAACGTCCTGACTTTC